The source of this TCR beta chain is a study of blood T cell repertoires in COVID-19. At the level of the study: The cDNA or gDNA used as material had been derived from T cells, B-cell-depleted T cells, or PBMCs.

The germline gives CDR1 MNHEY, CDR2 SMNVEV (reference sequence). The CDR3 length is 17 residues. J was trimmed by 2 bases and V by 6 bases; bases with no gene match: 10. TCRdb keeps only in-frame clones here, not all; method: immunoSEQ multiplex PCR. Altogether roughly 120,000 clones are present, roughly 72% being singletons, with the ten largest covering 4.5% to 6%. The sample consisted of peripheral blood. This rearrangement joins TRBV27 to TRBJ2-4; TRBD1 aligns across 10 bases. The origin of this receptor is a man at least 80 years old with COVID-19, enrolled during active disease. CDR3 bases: TGTGCCAGCAGCCGCCCAGGGACAGGGGAAACCAAAAACATTCAGTACTTC. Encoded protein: CASSRPGTGETKNIQYF.